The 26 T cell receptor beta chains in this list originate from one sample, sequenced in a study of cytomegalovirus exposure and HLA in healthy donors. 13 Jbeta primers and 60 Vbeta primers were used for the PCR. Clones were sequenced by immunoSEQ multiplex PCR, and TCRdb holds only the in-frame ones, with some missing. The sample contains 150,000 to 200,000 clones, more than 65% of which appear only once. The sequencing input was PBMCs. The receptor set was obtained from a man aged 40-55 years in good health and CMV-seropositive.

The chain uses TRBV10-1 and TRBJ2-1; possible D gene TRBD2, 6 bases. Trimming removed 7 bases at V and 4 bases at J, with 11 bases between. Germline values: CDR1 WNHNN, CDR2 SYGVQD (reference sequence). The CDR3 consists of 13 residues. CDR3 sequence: CASMAGPYNEQFF. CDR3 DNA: TGCGCCAGCATGGCGGGACCTTACAATGAGCAGTTCTTC.

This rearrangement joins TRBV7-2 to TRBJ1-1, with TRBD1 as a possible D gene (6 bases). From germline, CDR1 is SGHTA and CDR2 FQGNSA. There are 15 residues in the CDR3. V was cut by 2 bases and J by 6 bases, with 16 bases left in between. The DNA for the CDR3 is TGTGCCAGCAGCTTACGGGGGGCCGCCATGTCTGAAGCTTTCTTT. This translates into CASSLRGAAMSEAFF.

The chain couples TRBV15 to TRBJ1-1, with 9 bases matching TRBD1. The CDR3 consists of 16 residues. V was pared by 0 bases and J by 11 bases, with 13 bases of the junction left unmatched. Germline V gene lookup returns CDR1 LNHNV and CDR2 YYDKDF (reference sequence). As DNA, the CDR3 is TGTGCCACCAGCAGAGATCATCCCCCACAGGGGGCTACGGCTTTCTTT. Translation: CATSRDHPPQGATAFF.

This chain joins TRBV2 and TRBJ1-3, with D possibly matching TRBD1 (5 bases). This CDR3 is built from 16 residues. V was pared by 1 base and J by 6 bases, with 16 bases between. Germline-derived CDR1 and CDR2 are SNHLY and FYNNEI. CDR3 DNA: TGTGCCAGCAGTGAAGAGGGGTCCCGAACTGAAAACACCATATATTTT. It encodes CASSEEGSRTENTIYF.

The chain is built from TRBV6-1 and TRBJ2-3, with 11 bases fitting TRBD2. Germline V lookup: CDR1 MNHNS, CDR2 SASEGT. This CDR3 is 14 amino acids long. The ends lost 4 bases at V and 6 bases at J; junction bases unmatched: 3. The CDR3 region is CASSGLAGPDTQYF. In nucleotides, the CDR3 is TGTGCCAGCAGTGGACTAGCGGGGCCGGATACGCAGTATTTT.

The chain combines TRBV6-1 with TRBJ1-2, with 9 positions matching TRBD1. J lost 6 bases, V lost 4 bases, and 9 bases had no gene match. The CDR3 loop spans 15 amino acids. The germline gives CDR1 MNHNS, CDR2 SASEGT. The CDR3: CASSVHGQGKDGYTF. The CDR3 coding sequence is TGTGCCAGCAGTGTCCATGGACAGGGGAAGGATGGCTACACCTTC.

The CDR3 region has the DNA TGTGCCAGCAGCGTAGTTCCTAGCGGGGGGGCTAGCACAGATACGCAGTATTTT. Translated, it gives CASSVVPSGGASTDTQYF. This sequence joins TRBV9 and TRBJ2-3, with 12 bases lining up with TRBD2. The germline CDR1 and CDR2 sequences are SGDLS and YYNGEE. This CDR3 comprises 18 residues. V was pared by 0 bases and J by 0 bases, with 5 bases of the junction left unmatched. Using reference TRBV9 and TRBJ2-3 for the parts outside the CDR3, the full variable domain is DSGVTQTPKHLITATGQRVTLRCSPRSGDLSVYWYQQSLDQGLQFLIQYYNGEERAKGNILERFSAQQFPDLHSELNLSSLELGDSALYFCASSVVPSGGASTDTQYFGPGTRLTVL.

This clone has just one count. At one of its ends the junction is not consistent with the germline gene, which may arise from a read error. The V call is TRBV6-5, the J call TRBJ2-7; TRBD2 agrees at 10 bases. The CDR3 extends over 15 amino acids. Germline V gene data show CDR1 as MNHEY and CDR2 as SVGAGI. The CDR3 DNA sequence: TGTGCCAGCAGTTTCACTAGCGGGATCTCCTACGGGCAGTACTTC. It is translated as CASSFTSGISYGQYF.

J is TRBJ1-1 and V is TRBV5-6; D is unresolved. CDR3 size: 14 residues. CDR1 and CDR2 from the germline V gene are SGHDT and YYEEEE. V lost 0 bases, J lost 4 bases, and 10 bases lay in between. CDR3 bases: TGTGCCAGCAGCTTGGATCGGGGAAGCACTGAAGCTTTCTTT. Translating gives CASSLDRGSTEAFF. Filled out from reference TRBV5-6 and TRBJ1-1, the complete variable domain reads DAGVTQSPTHLIKTRGQQVTLRCSPKSGHDTVSWYQQALGQGPQFIFQYYEEEERQRGNFPDRFSGHQFPNYSSELNVNALLLGDSALYLCASSLDRGSTEAFFGQGTRLTVV.

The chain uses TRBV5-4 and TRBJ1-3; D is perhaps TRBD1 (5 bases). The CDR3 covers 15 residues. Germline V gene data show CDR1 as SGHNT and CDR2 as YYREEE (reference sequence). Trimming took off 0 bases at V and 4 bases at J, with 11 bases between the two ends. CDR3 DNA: TGTGCCAGCAGCTTGGATCCAGGGTTCGGAAACACCATATATTTT. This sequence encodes CASSLDPGFGNTIYF.

The CDR3 reads CASSLPETSGGSDTQYF. The CDR3 region has the DNA TGCGCCAGCAGCTTGCCTGAGACTAGCGGGGGTTCAGATACGCAGTATTTT. V usage is TRBV5-1 and J usage is TRBJ2-3; 12 bases are a match to TRBD2. CDR3 length equals 17 residues. V lost 1 base to trimming and J lost 4 bases; unmatched junction nucleotides: 7. CDR1 and CDR2 from the germline V gene are SGHRS and YFSETQ.

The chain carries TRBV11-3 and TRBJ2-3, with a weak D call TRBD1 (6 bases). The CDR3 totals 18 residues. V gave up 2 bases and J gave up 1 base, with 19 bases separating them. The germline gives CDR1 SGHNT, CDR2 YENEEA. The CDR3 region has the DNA TGTGCCAGCAGCTTAATGGCAGGGGTTGGTCGGGGCACAGATACGCAGTATTTT. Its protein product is CASSLMAGVGRGTDTQYF.

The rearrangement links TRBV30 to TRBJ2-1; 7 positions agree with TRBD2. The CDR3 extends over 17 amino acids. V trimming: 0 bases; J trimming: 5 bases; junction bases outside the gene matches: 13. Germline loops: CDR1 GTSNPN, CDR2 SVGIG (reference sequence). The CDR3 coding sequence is TGTGCCTGGAGTGTACAGTGGTCTAGCGGACGCCACAATGAGCAGTTCTTC. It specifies CAWSVQWSSGRHNEQFF.

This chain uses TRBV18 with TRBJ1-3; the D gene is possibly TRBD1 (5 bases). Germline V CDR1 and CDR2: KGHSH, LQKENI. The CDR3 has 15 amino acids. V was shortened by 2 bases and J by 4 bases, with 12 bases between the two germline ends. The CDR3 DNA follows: TGTGCCAGCTCACCAGTGCGGGGCGCGGGAAACACCATATATTTT. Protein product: CASSPVRGAGNTIYF.

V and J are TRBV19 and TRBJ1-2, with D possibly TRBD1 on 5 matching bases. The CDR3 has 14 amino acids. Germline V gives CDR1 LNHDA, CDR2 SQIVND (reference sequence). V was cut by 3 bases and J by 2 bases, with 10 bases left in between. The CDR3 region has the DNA TGTGCCAGTAGTATTTCGGCAGGGAACTATGGCTACACCTTC. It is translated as CASSISAGNYGYTF.

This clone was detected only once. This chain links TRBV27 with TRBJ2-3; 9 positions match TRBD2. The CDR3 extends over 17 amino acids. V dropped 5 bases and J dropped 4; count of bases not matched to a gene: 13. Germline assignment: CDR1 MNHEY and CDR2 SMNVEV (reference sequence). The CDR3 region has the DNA TGTGCCAGCAGTCCTTTAGCGGGAGCCGTCGGGCCAGATACGCAGTATTTT. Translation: CASSPLAGAVGPDTQYF.

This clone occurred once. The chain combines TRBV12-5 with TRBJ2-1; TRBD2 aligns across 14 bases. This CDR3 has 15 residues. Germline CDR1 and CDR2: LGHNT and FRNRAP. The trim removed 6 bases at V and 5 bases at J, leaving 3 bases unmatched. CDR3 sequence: CASGGTSGSDNEQFF. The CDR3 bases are TGTGCTAGTGGCGGGACTAGCGGGAGCGACAATGAGCAGTTCTTC.

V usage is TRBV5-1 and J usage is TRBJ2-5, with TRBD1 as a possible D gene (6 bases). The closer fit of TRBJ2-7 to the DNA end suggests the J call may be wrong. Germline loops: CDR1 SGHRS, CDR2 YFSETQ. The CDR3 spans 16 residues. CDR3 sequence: CASSFSQGKGTYEQYF. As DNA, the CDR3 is TGCGCCAGCAGCTTTTCTCAGGGGAAGGGGACATACGAGCAGTACTTC.

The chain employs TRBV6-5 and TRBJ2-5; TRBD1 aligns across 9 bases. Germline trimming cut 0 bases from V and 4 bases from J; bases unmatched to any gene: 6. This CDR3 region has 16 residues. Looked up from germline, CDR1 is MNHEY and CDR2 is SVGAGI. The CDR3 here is CASSYSATGGSETQYF. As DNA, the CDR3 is TGTGCCAGCAGTTACTCGGCGACAGGGGGTTCAGAGACCCAGTACTTC.

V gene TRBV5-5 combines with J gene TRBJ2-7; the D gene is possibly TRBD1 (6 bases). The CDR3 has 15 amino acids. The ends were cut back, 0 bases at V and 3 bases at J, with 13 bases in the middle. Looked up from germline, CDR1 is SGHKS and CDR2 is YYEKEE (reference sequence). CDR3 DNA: TGTGCCAGCAGCTTGGATTGGGGACAAAACTACGAGCAGTACTTC. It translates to CASSLDWGQNYEQYF.

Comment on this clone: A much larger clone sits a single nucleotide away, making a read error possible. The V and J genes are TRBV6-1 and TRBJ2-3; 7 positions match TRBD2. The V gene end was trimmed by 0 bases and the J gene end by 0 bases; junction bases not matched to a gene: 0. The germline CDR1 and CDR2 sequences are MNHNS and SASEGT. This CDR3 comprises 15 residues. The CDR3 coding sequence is TGTGCCAGCAGTGAAGCTAGCGGGAGCACAGATACGCAGTATTTT. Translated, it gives CASSEASGSTDTQYF.

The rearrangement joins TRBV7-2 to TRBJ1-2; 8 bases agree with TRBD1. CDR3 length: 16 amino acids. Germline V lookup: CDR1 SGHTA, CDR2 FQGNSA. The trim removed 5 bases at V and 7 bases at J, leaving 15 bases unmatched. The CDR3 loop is CASSPSPDRGVVGYTF. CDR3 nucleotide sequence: TGTGCCAGCAGCCCGAGTCCCGACAGGGGAGTCGTTGGCTACACCTTC.

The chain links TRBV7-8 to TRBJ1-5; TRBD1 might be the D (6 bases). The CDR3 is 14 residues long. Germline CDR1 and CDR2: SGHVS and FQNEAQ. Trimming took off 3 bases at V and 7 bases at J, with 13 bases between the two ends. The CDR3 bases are TGTGCCAGCAGCTTGGGGGGGGCTTGGCAGCCCCAGCATTTT. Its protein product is CASSLGGAWQPQHF.

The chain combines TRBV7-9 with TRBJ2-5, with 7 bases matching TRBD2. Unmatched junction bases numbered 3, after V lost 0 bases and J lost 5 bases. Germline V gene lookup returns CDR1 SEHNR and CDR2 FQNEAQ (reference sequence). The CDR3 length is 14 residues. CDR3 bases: TGTGCCAGCAGCTTAGCCGAGCGGGGCGAGACCCAGTACTTC. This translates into CASSLAERGETQYF.

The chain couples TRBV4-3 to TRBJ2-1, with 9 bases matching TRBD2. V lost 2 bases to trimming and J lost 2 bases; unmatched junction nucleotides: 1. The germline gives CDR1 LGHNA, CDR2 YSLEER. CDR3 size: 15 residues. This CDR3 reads CASSQRLAAYNEQFF. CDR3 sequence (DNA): TGCGCCAGCAGCCAACGACTAGCGGCCTACAATGAGCAGTTCTTC.

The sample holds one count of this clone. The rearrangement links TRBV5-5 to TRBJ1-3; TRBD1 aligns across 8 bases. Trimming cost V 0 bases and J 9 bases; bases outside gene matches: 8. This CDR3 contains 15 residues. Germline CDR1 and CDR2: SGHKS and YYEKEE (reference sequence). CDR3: CASSLAITGGSTIYF. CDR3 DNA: TGTGCCAGCAGCTTGGCCATTACAGGGGGGAGCACCATATATTTT.